These T cell receptor beta chains were read from a single sample in a study of cytomegalovirus exposure and HLA in healthy donors. The method was immunoSEQ multiplex PCR; TCRdb's version includes in-frame clones alone and lacks a portion of them. The specimen's table records 200,000 or so clones. The sequenced material came from PBMCs. These TCRs come from a girl aged 2-10 years in good health and CMV-seropositive. CDR3s include the opening cysteine and the closing phenylalanine or tryptophan.

j_call,v_call,cdr3_aa
TRBJ2-5,TRBV27,CASSPLGSGRAKTQYF
TRBJ2-1,TRBV29-1,CSALTGTYNEQFF
TRBJ2-7,TRBV5-1,CASSFRDRGYEQYF
TRBJ2-3,TRBV2,CASKEGGDTQYF
TRBJ2-1,TRBV10-3,CAISGLAGARGISYNEQFF
TRBJ2-5,TRBV5-1,CASSLWGGLQETQYF
TRBJ2-4,TRBV5-1,CASSSREEENIQYF
TRBJ2-7,TRBV25-1,CASSESTPGGAYEQYF
TRBJ2-7,TRBV11-2,CASRRSTGSYEQYF
TRBJ2-5,TRBV5-1,CASSLLRTRQETQYF
TRBJ2-7,TRBV27,CASKEGGLYEQYF
TRBJ1-1,TRBV7-9,CASSSSDLGGTEAFF
TRBJ1-2,TRBV10-3,CAISESGLSKGYTF
TRBJ2-2,TRBV27,CASSNQKLFAGELFF
TRBJ2-1,TRBV20-1,CSARTHNEQFF
TRBJ1-5,TRBV5-1,CASSPGVGDQPQHF
TRBJ2-1,TRBV4-1,CASSQGGGGIYNEQFF
TRBJ2-1,TRBV10-3,CAIGTSGRAFVNEQFF
TRBJ1-1,TRBV28,CASTPPLPYEAFF
TRBJ2-6,TRBV28,CASRASGSLRANVLTF
TRBJ1-4,TRBV7-9,CASSLGRDSPSF
TRBJ2-7,TRBV5-1,CASSTGQAPYEQYF
NA,TRBV5-1,CASSLSGTGVYEQYF
TRBJ2-7,TRBV11-2,CASSSPTGVSSYEQYF
TRBJ2-2,TRBV9,CASSGDRSIGELFF
TRBJ2-1,TRBV28,CASSFGLRLASNEQFF
TRBJ2-5,TRBV19,CASSIEVSRETQYF
TRBJ1-3,TRBV11-2,CASSLSGLDTIYF
TRBJ1-3,TRBV14,CASRGYGGTGNTIYF
TRBJ1-2,TRBV6-1,CASSEVGQGNYGYTF
TRBJ2-7,TRBV5-1,CASSPGLAGGPDEQYF
TRBJ2-5,TRBV28,CASSLGQQETQYF
TRBJ1-2,TRBV7-9,CASSPGGGAPYGYTF